The 25 T cell receptor beta chains below all came from one sample that was sequenced in a study of pediatric ulcerative colitis. During colonoscopy, one to two rectal pinch biopsies were collected. Produced via immunoSEQ multiplex PCR; TCRdb's table is partial and in-frame only. The sample carries about 36,000 clones, around three quarters recorded once. The specimen sequenced was gut tissue. The receptors were sampled from a boy younger than 18 with moderate ulcerative colitis.

The V and J genes are TRBV9 and TRBJ2-5, with 8 bases aligning to TRBD2. CDR3 size: 18 residues. The V segment lost 0 bases and the J segment 0 bases; nucleotides outside the gene matches: 10. Germline CDR1 SGDLS, CDR2 YYNGEE. CDR3: CASSVAGGTTRYQETQYF. The CDR3 DNA is TGTGCCAGCAGCGTAGCGGGGGGGACTACCAGGTACCAAGAGACCCAGTACTTC. The full variable domain, rest sourced from reference TRBV9 and TRBJ2-5, is DSGVTQTPKHLITATGQRVTLRCSPRSGDLSVYWYQQSLDQGLQFLIQYYNGEERAKGNILERFSAQQFPDLHSELNLSSLELGDSALYFCASSVAGGTTRYQETQYFGPGTRLLVL.

The rearrangement joins TRBV28 to TRBJ1-2; D not certain. The CDR3 covers 13 residues. Trimming pared 7 bases from V and 3 bases from J, leaving 12 bases between. From germline, CDR1 is MDHEN and CDR2 SYDVKM. This CDR3 is CASNLGSYYGYTF. The CDR3 bases are TGTGCCAGCAATCTAGGGAGCTACTATGGCTACACCTTC.

The DNA of the CDR3 is TGTGCCAGCAGTGGGGCTAGCGGGAGTTCCTACAATGAGCAGTTCTTC. Protein sequence: CASSGASGSSYNEQFF. The rearrangement joins TRBV6-1 to TRBJ2-1; 10 bases are a match to TRBD2. The CDR3 totals 16 residues. The trim removed 4 bases at V and 1 base at J, leaving 4 bases unmatched. In germline, CDR1 is MNHNS, CDR2 SASEGT.

J is TRBJ2-1 and V is TRBV5-1; D might be TRBD1 (5 bases). CDR1 is SGHRS, CDR2 YFSETQ, per germline. The CDR3 has 14 residues. Deletions cut 1 base from V and 1 base from J, with 6 bases between. The CDR3 spells CASSLRQSYNEQFF. The CDR3 bases are TGCGCCAGCAGCTTGCGACAGTCCTACAATGAGCAGTTCTTC.

This sequence joins TRBV13 and TRBJ1-2, with D unclear. Per the germline V gene, CDR1 is PRHDT and CDR2 is FYEKMQ (reference sequence). The CDR3 is 12 residues long. V lost 0 bases and J lost 4, with 3 bases in between. For the CDR3, the DNA is TGTGCCAGCAGCTTAGGGCTCTATGGCTACACCTTC. Translating gives CASSLGLYGYTF.

The chain combines TRBV7-3 with TRBJ1-4, with unresolved D. Germline CDR1 and CDR2: SGHTA and FQGTGA. The V end lost 7 bases, the J end lost 10 bases, and 31 bases lay between the germline ends. CDR3 length equals 18 residues. The CDR3, as DNA: TGTGCCAGCAAACCCCGAAGGGTTTGCTGCCTGAGCCTCGGAAAACTGTTTTTT. Its protein product is CASKPRRVCCLSLGKLFF.

The gene calls are TRBV7-2 and TRBJ2-7, with 8 nucleotides matching TRBD2. V dropped 2 bases and J dropped 6; count of bases not matched to a gene: 9. CDR1 is SGHTA and CDR2 is FQGNSA in the germline V gene. This CDR3 has 15 residues. CDR3 region: CASSLWPGGGLEQYF. The CDR3 DNA reads as TGTGCCAGCAGCTTATGGCCGGGAGGGGGACTCGAGCAGTACTTC.

This chain uses TRBV5-1 with TRBJ1-1; D is unclear. The V and J ends lost 4 bases and 0 bases respectively, with 7 bases between them. The CDR3 totals 13 residues. Germline V gene data show CDR1 as SGHRS and CDR2 as YFSETQ. Here the CDR3 reads CASSPQLNTEAFF. As DNA, the CDR3 is TGCGCCAGCAGCCCACAACTGAACACTGAAGCTTTCTTT.

This chain connects TRBV5-1 to TRBJ1-1, with D tentatively TRBD1 (5 bases). V lost 4 bases, J lost 4 bases, and 17 bases lay in between. Germline CDR1 is SGHRS and CDR2 is YFSETQ. This CDR3 contains 15 residues. For the CDR3, the DNA is TGCGCCAGCAGCAGGGGCCCGGGGCGGGTCACTGAAGCTTTCTTT. This codes for CASSRGPGRVTEAFF.

This chain connects TRBV19 to TRBJ2-2; D possibly matches TRBD1 or TRBD2 (6 bases each). CDR1 LNHDA and CDR2 SQIVND come from the germline V gene (reference sequence). This CDR3 region has 15 residues. Trimming cost V 5 bases and J 6 bases, with 16 bases left between them. The CDR3 is CASSPPWRGAGELFF. The CDR3 region has the DNA TGTGCCAGTAGTCCCCCGTGGAGGGGGGCCGGGGAGCTGTTTTTT.

V usage is TRBV7-9 and J usage is TRBJ1-2, with TRBD1 matching over 7 bases. In germline, CDR1 is SEHNR, CDR2 FQNEAQ (reference sequence). Unmatched junction bases numbered 16, after V lost 5 bases and J lost 7 bases. The CDR3 totals 16 residues. As DNA, the CDR3 is TGTGCCAGCAGCGCTTATGTCGACAGGGCCCTTTGTGGCTACACCTTC. It translates to CASSAYVDRALCGYTF.

This rearrangement joins TRBV18 to TRBJ2-7; D uncertain. The ends were cut back, 6 bases at V and 2 bases at J, with 5 bases in the middle. In germline, CDR1 is KGHSH, CDR2 LQKENI. The CDR3 loop spans 11 amino acids. CDR3 DNA: TGTGCCAGCTCGTCCCCCTACGAGCAGTACTTC. Translating gives CASSSPYEQYF.

The chain joins TRBV14 to TRBJ2-1; 7 bases agree with TRBD2. The length of the CDR3 is 16 residues. The V and J ends lost 0 bases and 0 bases, in that order; junction bases with no gene match: 2. Germline values: CDR1 SGHDN, CDR2 FVKESK. CDR3 coding DNA: TGTGCCAGCAGCCAAGACGGCGGGAGCTCCTACAATGAGCAGTTCTTC. Amino acids: CASSQDGGSSYNEQFF.

This CDR3 reads CASSWGSGTYEQYF. The CDR3 DNA follows: TGTGCCAGCAGCTGGGGGAGCGGGACCTACGAGCAGTACTTC. This rearrangement joins TRBV7-2 to TRBJ2-7; 7 bases match TRBD2. Per germline, CDR1 SGHTA and CDR2 FQGNSA. After removal of 4 bases from V and 2 bases from J, the junction contained 5 bases not matched to a gene. This CDR3 is built from 14 residues.

The V and J genes are TRBV6-5 and TRBJ1-3; D is unclear. The germline V gene encodes CDR1 MNHEY and CDR2 SVGAGI. Trimming removed 0 bases from V and 0 bases from J, with 6 bases in between. This CDR3 spans 15 amino acids. The CDR3 loop is CASSYSGLSGNTIYF. CDR3 coding DNA: TGTGCCAGCAGTTACTCGGGCCTCTCTGGAAACACCATATATTTT.

This clone was detected only once. This chain connects TRBV5-1 to TRBJ2-7; D perhaps matches TRBD2 (6 bases). Germline values: CDR1 SGHRS, CDR2 YFSETQ. The CDR3 contains 13 residues. V lost 7 bases and J lost 3, with 14 bases in between. The CDR3 sequence is CASSGTGVYEQYF. The CDR3 coding sequence is TGCGCCAGCTCCGGGACGGGGGTCTACGAGCAGTACTTC. Full variable domain (outside the CDR3, taken from reference TRBV5-1 and TRBJ2-7): KAGVTQTPRYLIKTRGQQVTLSCSPISGHRSVSWYQQTPGQGLQFLFEYFSETQRNKGNFPGRFSGRQFSNSRSEMNVSTLELGDSALYLCASSGTGVYEQYFGPGTRLTVT.

The chain uses TRBV5-1 and TRBJ1-2; D ambiguous. Germline assignment: CDR1 SGHRS and CDR2 YFSETQ. This CDR3 spans 14 amino acids. Trimming removed 0 bases from V and 3 bases from J, with 9 bases in between. Here the CDR3 reads CASSLAFGDYGYTF. CDR3 bases: TGCGCCAGCAGCTTGGCGTTCGGGGACTATGGCTACACCTTC. The variable domain in full, completed from reference TRBV5-1 and TRBJ1-2, reads KAGVTQTPRYLIKTRGQQVTLSCSPISGHRSVSWYQQTPGQGLQFLFEYFSETQRNKGNFPGRFSGRQFSNSRSEMNVSTLELGDSALYLCASSLAFGDYGYTFGSGTRLTVV.

This CDR3 is CASSPNTVGADTQYF. The CDR3 nucleotides are TGTGCCAGCAGCCCAAACACGGTCGGCGCAGATACGCAGTATTTT. The chain employs TRBV7-3 and TRBJ2-3, with no clear D. This CDR3 is 15 amino acids long. The germline V gene encodes CDR1 SGHTA and CDR2 FQGTGA. The V and J ends lost 5 bases and 4 bases respectively, with 16 bases between them.

This clone has only one observation. The chain links TRBV7-6 to TRBJ2-2; 10 bases are a match to TRBD2. CDR3 size: 19 residues. J gave up 0 bases and V 5 bases, and 12 bases lay outside the gene matches. Germline assignment: CDR1 SGHVS and CDR2 FNYEAQ. Here the CDR3 DNA reads TGTGCCAGCAGCGCCCTTGGACTAGCGGACATAACGAACACCGGGGAGCTGTTTTTT. Its translation: CASSALGLADITNTGELFF.

V is TRBV15 and J is TRBJ1-5; D is ambiguous. V was clipped by 2 bases and J by 3 bases, with 5 bases between them. This CDR3 is 13 amino acids long. Germline V gene data show CDR1 as LNHNV and CDR2 as YYDKDF (reference sequence). In DNA, the CDR3 is TGTGCCACCAGCAGAACCACCAATCAGCCCCAGCATTTT. Protein: CATSRTTNQPQHF.

CDR3 sequence (DNA): TGTGCCAGCCAGAGGACGGGGGGCCAACAAGAGACCCAGTACTTC. Protein: CASQRTGGQQETQYF. The genes are TRBV2 and TRBJ2-5; perhaps TRBD2 as D (7 bases). V was trimmed by 8 bases and J by 2 bases, leaving 18 bases between them. Per germline, CDR1 SNHLY and CDR2 FYNNEI. The CDR3 spans 15 residues.

J is TRBJ2-7 and V is TRBV2; TRBD2 matches 16 bases. The germline CDR1 and CDR2 sequences are SNHLY and FYNNEI. V lost 6 bases to trimming and J lost 7 bases; unmatched junction nucleotides: 3. The CDR3 is 14 residues long. The CDR3 sequence is CASRGTSGGGEQYF. As DNA, the CDR3 is TGTGCCAGCAGAGGGACTAGCGGGGGGGGAGAGCAGTACTTC. Filled out from reference TRBV2 and TRBJ2-7, the complete variable domain reads EPEVTQTPSHQVTQMGQEVILRCVPISNHLYFYWYRQILGQKVEFLVSFYNNEISEKSEIFDDQFSVERPDGSNFTLKIRSTKLEDSAMYFCASRGTSGGGEQYFGPGTRLTVT.

The genes are TRBV6-1 and TRBJ2-7; the D is unclear. Trimming left V 0 bases short and J 1 base short, with 7 bases between. The CDR3 covers 14 residues. Germline loops: CDR1 MNHNS, CDR2 SASEGT. CDR3 region: CASSEAGSSYEQYF. CDR3 DNA: TGTGCCAGCAGTGAAGCTGGCAGTTCCTACGAGCAGTACTTC.

This clone was found once. The V call is TRBV4-3, the J call TRBJ2-6; D is unresolved. The V and J ends lost 4 bases and 0 bases respectively, with 4 bases between them. CDR1 and CDR2 from the germline V gene are LGHNA and YSLEER. There are 14 residues in the CDR3. The CDR3, as DNA: TGCGCCAGCAGCCCTGACTCTGGGGCCAACGTCCTGACTTTC. Translation gives CASSPDSGANVLTF.

The chain carries TRBV5-1 and TRBJ1-3; no reliable D call. This CDR3 spans 14 amino acids. Between the trimmed V and J ends, which lost 0 bases and 4 bases, there was a span of 8 bases. Germline assignment: CDR1 SGHRS and CDR2 YFSETQ. For the CDR3, the DNA is TGCGCCAGCAGCTTGGAAGGAGGCGGAAACACCATATATTTT. Protein: CASSLEGGGNTIYF. Full variable domain (rest looked up from reference TRBV5-1 and TRBJ1-3): KAGVTQTPRYLIKTRGQQVTLSCSPISGHRSVSWYQQTPGQGLQFLFEYFSETQRNKGNFPGRFSGRQFSNSRSEMNVSTLELGDSALYLCASSLEGGGNTIYFGEGSWLTVV.